This TCR beta chain was sequenced in a study of blood T cell repertoires in COVID-19. The wider study: Donors in Cohort 3 counted as recovered after two negative PCRs, clearance, or symptom resolution. Donors in the United States, Italy and Spain gave samples during acute or convalescent COVID-19.

The CDR3 spans 19 residues. Germline lookup yields CDR1 KGHSH and CDR2 LQKENI. The V segment lost 3 bases and the J segment 2 bases; nucleotides outside the gene matches: 11. Measured with immunoSEQ multiplex PCR; TCRdb has only the in-frame clones, and not every one. The sample records 200,000 to 250,000 clones, around 85% being singletons. Participant age was roughly 18 to 90 years, and participants resided in fewer than 25 US areas. Sequencing used PBMCs or T cells enriched from blood (not recorded which). This sequence originates from a woman aged 50 to 60 in a cohort exposed to, infected with or recovered from COVID-19 (not recorded which). The chain joins TRBV18 to TRBJ2-3; 13 bases fit TRBD2. CDR3 DNA: TGTGCCAGCTCACCCATACTATTGACTAGCGGGGGGATCACAGATACGCAGTATTTT. This codes for CASSPILLTSGGITDTQYF.